These 30 T cell receptor beta chains were sequenced from one sample in a study of blood T cells in healthy people across ages. With a J-beta primer mix and a sample-barcoded 5' primer, a second PCR ran 7 to 11 cycles. TCRdb reprocessed the 5' RACE reads via MiXCR and lists one record per CDR3 protein. The sample carries over 950,000 distinct CDR3 sequences, approximately 50% recorded once. What was sequenced was blood. Receptors were obtained from a woman aged 55-70 years in good health.

The chain has TRBV11-2 and TRBJ2-7, with D perhaps TRBD1 (5 bases). Germline CDR1 and CDR2: SGHAT and FQNNGV. This CDR3 has 14 amino acids. V was pared by 5 bases and J by 0 bases, with 11 bases between. CDR3 amino acids: CASSTRQFSYEQYF. In nucleotides, the CDR3 is TGTGCCAGCAGCACCCGACAGTTCTCCTACGAGCAGTACTTC.

This clonotype has only a few counts. The chain carries TRBV7-7 and TRBJ2-7, with 11 bases aligning to TRBD2. CDR1 and CDR2 (germline): SSHAT, FNYEAQ (reference sequence). Trimming took 5 bases from V and 5 from J; bases not matched to a gene: 2. The CDR3 runs 13 residues. The CDR3: CASSETSGDEQYF. CDR3 nucleotides: TGTGCCAGCAGCGAGACTAGCGGGGACGAGCAGTACTTC.

A word on this clonotype: Germline and junction disagree at one end, which may indicate a read error. The chain links TRBV24-1 to TRBJ2-5; D is undetermined. CDR3 size: 12 residues. Germline CDR1 and CDR2: KGHDR and SFDVKD. The CDR3 sequence: CAISDAKETQYF. The CDR3 nucleotides read TGTGCCATCAGTGACGCCAAAGAGACTCAGTACTTC.

The chain employs TRBV4-1 and TRBJ2-5; tentatively, D is TRBD1 (6 bases). CDR1 is MGHRA and CDR2 is YSYEKL in the germline V gene. The CDR3 is made up of 16 amino acids. V dropped 4 bases and J dropped 5 bases, with 20 bases sitting between them. The DNA for the CDR3 is TGCGCCAGCAGCCCCACCCGAGGGAATAGGGGGGAGACCCAGTACTTC. It encodes CASSPTRGNRGETQYF.

The genes are TRBV29-1 and TRBJ2-4; TRBD1 agrees at 7 bases. Per the germline V gene, CDR1 is SQVTM and CDR2 is ANQGSEA. The CDR3 has 13 residues. The V gene end was trimmed by 3 bases and the J gene end by 10 bases; junction bases not matched to a gene: 9. The CDR3 spells CSVDSKTGEIQYF. In DNA form, the CDR3 reads TGCAGCGTTGATTCTAAAACAGGGGAGATTCAGTACTTC.

CDR3: CASSPREPGGEVINEQFF. Here the CDR3 DNA reads TGTGCCAGCAGCCCGAGGGAGCCCGGGGGGGAGGTCATCAATGAGCAGTTCTTC. The chain links TRBV7-9 to TRBJ2-1, with 8 bases aligning to TRBD2. V was pared by 5 bases and J by 6 bases, with 18 bases of the junction left unmatched. This CDR3 comprises 18 residues. CDR1 and CDR2 (germline): SEHNR, FQNEAQ (reference sequence). The full variable domain, its missing parts supplied by reference TRBV7-9 and TRBJ2-1, is DTGVSQNPRHKITKRGQNVTFRCDPISEHNRLYWYRQTLGQGPEFLTYFQNEAQLEKSRLLSDRFSAERPKGSFSTLEIQRTEQGDSAMYLCASSPREPGGEVINEQFFGPGTRLTVL.

A note on this clonotype: This could be a read error, since a much larger clone is one nucleotide away. The rearrangement links TRBV29-1 to TRBJ2-5; 9 bases match TRBD2. The J call may be wrong; the DNA end is better matched by TRBJ2-7. CDR3 length: 12 residues. Germline V gives CDR1 SQVTM, CDR2 ANQGSEA. The CDR3: CSAASGNYEQYF. CDR3 nucleotides: TGCAGCGCTGCTAGCGGGAACTACGAGCAGTACTTC.

This clonotype was seen more than once but under ten times. V usage is TRBV7-9 and J usage is TRBJ2-7; TRBD2 aligns across 9 bases. After removal of 4 bases from V and 5 bases from J, the junction contained 12 bases not matched to a gene. The CDR3 covers 16 residues. Germline CDR1 and CDR2: SEHNR and FQNEAQ (reference sequence). The DNA for the CDR3 is TGTGCCAGCAGCTCCTCCAGTGTAGCGGGGGCCCACGAGCAGTACTTC. Translating it yields CASSSSSVAGAHEQYF.

The chain links TRBV20-1 to TRBJ2-7, with 7 bases fitting TRBD2. Germline V lookup: CDR1 DFQATT, CDR2 SNEGSKA (reference sequence). CDR3 length: 14 amino acids. V shed 2 bases and J 0 bases; nucleotides not matched to a gene: 4. The CDR3 spells CSARLADPSYEQYF. The CDR3 nucleotides are TGCAGTGCTAGACTAGCGGACCCCTCCTACGAGCAGTACTTC.

This chain joins TRBV11-2 and TRBJ1-2, with 10 nucleotides matching TRBD1. This CDR3 has 14 amino acids. Trimming removed 7 bases from V and 5 bases from J; junction bases left unmatched: 7. Germline assignment: CDR1 SGHAT and CDR2 FQNNGV. CDR3 loop: CASTSDRGRYGYTF. The CDR3 DNA sequence: TGTGCCAGCACCAGTGACAGGGGGCGTTATGGCTACACCTTC.

The V and J genes are TRBV28 and TRBJ1-5; D possibly corresponds to TRBD1 (6 bases). From germline, CDR1 is MDHEN and CDR2 SYDVKM. V was shortened by 3 bases and J by 5 bases, with 14 bases between the two germline ends. This CDR3 contains 15 residues. CDR3 protein: CASSFVAGVDQPQHF. The CDR3 DNA reads TGTGCCAGCAGTTTCGTTGCAGGGGTGGATCAGCCCCAGCATTTT.

This clonotype was detected only once. An end of the junction differs from the germline gene, which may be a read error. The chain combines TRBV3-1 with TRBJ2-7, with D unresolved. This CDR3 is 14 amino acids long. Germline V gene lookup returns CDR1 LGHDT and CDR2 YNNKEL (reference sequence). CDR3 DNA sequence: TGTGCCAGCGGCCAAGAGATGTTCACCTACGAGCAGTACTTC. Its translation is CASGQEMFTYEQYF.

Of note for this clonotype: At one of its ends the junction is not consistent with the germline gene, which may arise from a read error. The genes are TRBV3-1 and TRBJ1-2; no firm D call. Germline V gives CDR1 LGHDT, CDR2 YNNKEL (reference sequence). The CDR3 length is 14 residues. The CDR3 DNA reads TGTGCCGGCAGTCCAAGGACCTTCAACTATGGCTACACCTTC. Encoded protein: CAGSPRTFNYGYTF.

This chain connects TRBV6-1 to TRBJ2-2; TRBD2 agrees at 8 bases. The CDR3 is made up of 16 amino acids. Germline V gene sequence: CDR1 MNHNS, CDR2 SASEGT. Losses at the gene ends were 7 bases for V and 0 bases for J; bases not matched to a gene: 7. Here the CDR3 DNA reads TGTGCCAGCACGGTCCTAGCGGGTACGAACACCGGGGAGCTGTTTTTT. Protein product: CASTVLAGTNTGELFF.

Remarks on this clonotype: Germline is not matched at one junction end, which may reflect a read error. J is TRBJ2-6 and V is TRBV4-2; D call uncertain. Germline V lookup: CDR1 LGHNA, CDR2 YNFKEQ. This CDR3 is built from 17 residues. The CDR3 DNA is TGTGCCAGCAGCCAAGAACAGTGGACCTCTGAGGCCAACGTCCTGACTTTC. It translates to CASSQEQWTSEANVLTF.

The rearrangement links TRBV27 to TRBJ2-7; no clear D. The length of the CDR3 is 11 residues. Germline CDR1 reads MNHEY; CDR2 reads SMNVEV (reference sequence). Trimming pared 9 bases from V and 6 bases from J, leaving 12 bases between. The CDR3 DNA is TGTGCCAGTGCCGGTAGGCGCGAGCAGTACTTC. Protein: CASAGRREQYF.

CDR3 sequence (DNA): TGTGCCAGCAGCGTAGACGGTAATCATTCACCCCTCCACTTT. Translation gives CASSVDGNHSPLHF. V and J are TRBV9 and TRBJ1-6; D ambiguous. The CDR3 spans 14 residues. Trimming pared 0 bases from V and 8 bases from J, leaving 9 bases between. Germline CDR1 and CDR2: SGDLS and YYNGEE. The complete variable domain, with remaining parts taken from reference TRBV9 and TRBJ1-6, reads DSGVTQTPKHLITATGQRVTLRCSPRSGDLSVYWYQQSLDQGLQFLIQYYNGEERAKGNILERFSAQQFPDLHSELNLSSLELGDSALYFCASSVDGNHSPLHFGNGTRLTVT.

The CDR3 nucleotides read TGTGCCAGCAGTCGAAAACAGGGTTACGAGCAGTACTTC. Encoded protein: CASSRKQGYEQYF. This chain connects TRBV12-3 or TRBV12-4 to TRBJ2-7; a possible D gene is TRBD1 (6 bases). The ends were cut back, 5 bases at V and 4 bases at J, with 12 bases in the middle. This CDR3 is 13 amino acids long.

The V call is TRBV10-1, the J call TRBJ2-1, with D hard to call. Trimming pared 4 bases from V and 8 bases from J, leaving 15 bases between. Germline-derived CDR1 and CDR2 are WNHNN and SYGVQD (reference sequence). The CDR3 contains 14 residues. The CDR3 DNA sequence: TGCGCCAGCAGTGTAGATAGGGTTATGGATGAGCAGTTCTTC. This codes for CASSVDRVMDEQFF.

This clonotype was seen only a few times. V and J are TRBV7-8 and TRBJ2-5; D remains unclear. Trimming cost V 2 bases and J 1 base, with 14 bases left between them. Germline lookup yields CDR1 SGHVS and CDR2 FQNEAQ. The CDR3 is made up of 16 amino acids. The CDR3, as DNA: TGTGCCAGCAGCTTAAATCCGAGCAGCTCCCAAGAGACCCAGTACTTC. Its protein is CASSLNPSSSQETQYF.

This sequence joins TRBV6-6 and TRBJ2-3; TRBD2 matches 7 bases. V was clipped by 2 bases and J by 6 bases; unmatched bases: 5. The V gene's germline CDR1 is MNHNY and CDR2 SVGAGI (reference sequence). The CDR3 is 14 residues long. CDR3 bases: TGTGCCAGCAGTTACCTAGCGGTCCGGGATACGCAGTATTTT. It specifies CASSYLAVRDTQYF.

The chain combines TRBV27 with TRBJ2-1; 9 bases are shared with TRBD2. The CDR3 is made up of 15 amino acids. J gave up 8 bases and V 0 bases, and 5 bases lay outside the gene matches. The germline gives CDR1 MNHEY, CDR2 SMNVEV (reference sequence). As DNA, the CDR3 is TGTGCCAGCAGTTTATCAGCGGGAGGTGGGTATGAGCAGTTCTTC. Residues: CASSLSAGGGYEQFF.

This clonotype was seen only a few times. This sequence joins TRBV7-2 and TRBJ2-7; D uncertain. In germline, CDR1 is SGHTA, CDR2 FQGNSA. The CDR3 loop spans 14 amino acids. Trimming took 1 base from V and 3 from J, leaving 10 bases between them. CDR3 loop: CASSLGPPDYEQYF. In DNA form, the CDR3 reads TGTGCCAGCAGCTTAGGCCCCCCCGACTACGAGCAGTACTTC.

The J gene is TRBJ1-1, the V gene TRBV6-4; TRBD1 might be the D (5 bases). Germline V CDR1 and CDR2: MRHNA, SNTAGT. V was clipped by 4 bases and J by 2 bases, with 11 bases between them. The CDR3 consists of 14 residues. CDR3 bases: TGTGCCAGCAGTGCGGCAGGGTCCAACACTGAAGCTTTCTTT. The encoded protein is CASSAAGSNTEAFF.

This clonotype has a single count. The rearrangement links TRBV3-1 to TRBJ2-7; TRBD2 aligns across 7 bases. Germline values: CDR1 LGHDT, CDR2 YNNKEL (reference sequence). With 2 bases clipped from V and 2 bases from J, the junction kept 15 bases outside the gene matches. The CDR3 has 18 amino acids. The CDR3 protein is CASSQSHPWGGGAYEQYF. The CDR3 DNA reads TGTGCCAGCAGCCAATCCCACCCCTGGGGGGGAGGAGCCTACGAGCAGTACTTC.

This chain connects TRBV20-1 to TRBJ1-4; the D is unclear. This CDR3 comprises 15 residues. Germline V gene sequence: CDR1 DFQATT, CDR2 SNEGSKA (reference sequence). The V end lost 0 bases, the J end lost 6 bases, and 14 bases lay between the germline ends. Here the CDR3 DNA reads TGCAGTGCTAGAGATGCGGGGAAGGAGGATGAAAAACTGTTTTTT. Protein sequence: CSARDAGKEDEKLFF.

The chain couples TRBV28 to TRBJ2-7; D is unresolved. The CDR3 loop spans 14 amino acids. Germline values: CDR1 MDHEN, CDR2 SYDVKM. The V end lost 4 bases, the J end lost 6 bases, and 16 bases lay between the germline ends. CDR3 sequence reads: CASSSTEDVGEQYF. For the CDR3, the DNA is TGTGCCAGCAGTTCCACCGAGGACGTAGGCGAGCAGTACTTC.

This clonotype was picked up a small number of times. The gene calls are TRBV11-1 and TRBJ2-2; D tentatively fits TRBD1 or TRBD2 (5 bases each). Germline CDR1 reads SGHAT; CDR2 reads FQDESV (reference sequence). The V end was cut by 3 bases, the J end by 3 bases, with 11 bases between. This CDR3 comprises 15 residues. The CDR3 loop is CASSLRARDTGELFF. In nucleotides, the CDR3 is TGTGCCAGCAGCTTGAGGGCCAGGGACACCGGGGAGCTGTTTTTT.

The chain recombines TRBV20-1 with TRBJ2-1, with D perhaps matching TRBD1 or TRBD2 (5 bases each). Germline values: CDR1 DFQATT, CDR2 SNEGSKA (reference sequence). The V and J ends lost 5 bases and 14 bases respectively, with 16 bases between them. The CDR3 contains 11 residues. CDR3 sequence reads: CSAEMGRGEFF. The CDR3 bases are TGCAGTGCTGAGATGGGGCGAGGGGAGTTCTTC.

This clonotype occurred once. The gene calls are TRBV9 and TRBJ2-1; a possible D gene is TRBD2 (5 bases). From germline, CDR1 is SGDLS and CDR2 YYNGEE. The CDR3 has 16 amino acids. Trimming shortened V by 4 bases and J by 0 bases, and 14 bases separated the two germline ends. CDR3: CASSPAVDLSYNEQFF. CDR3 sequence (DNA): TGTGCCAGCAGCCCAGCGGTCGATCTCTCCTACAATGAGCAGTTCTTC. Combining the CDR3 with reference TRBV9 and TRBJ2-1 gives the whole variable domain DSGVTQTPKHLITATGQRVTLRCSPRSGDLSVYWYQQSLDQGLQFLIQYYNGEERAKGNILERFSAQQFPDLHSELNLSSLELGDSALYFCASSPAVDLSYNEQFFGPGTRLTVL.